One and the same sample provided the 19 T cell receptor beta chains below, sequenced in a study of radiation and T cells in renal cell carcinoma. Assay: immunoSEQ multiplex PCR; the TCRdb copy retains only in-frame clones and omits some. There are over 90,000 clones in the sample; roughly 84% occur only once, and approximately 7.2% lies in the top ten. As to time point: blood 4 weeks post-SBRT, at nephrectomy. As for treatment: 15 Gy SBRT to primary tumor, nephrectomy 4 weeks later. This sample comprised blood, obtained from a patient whose treatment included radiotherapy and nephrectomy. Every receptor here comes from a man aged 60 to 69 with renal cell carcinoma.

This chain joins TRBV29-1 and TRBJ2-7; 9 bases fit TRBD2. Germline assignment: CDR1 SQVTM and CDR2 ANQGSEA. This CDR3 spans 14 amino acids. V trimming: 5 bases; J trimming: 2 bases; junction bases outside the gene matches: 7. In DNA form, the CDR3 reads TGCAGCGTTCGGCTAGCGGGACGAACCTACGAGCAGTACTTC. It yields the protein CSVRLAGRTYEQYF.

The chain has TRBV2 and TRBJ1-6; 7 nucleotides agree with TRBD1. The junction had 8 bases not matched to a gene; V was cut back by 2 bases and J by 7 bases. The germline V gene has CDR1 SNHLY and CDR2 FYNNEI. The CDR3 covers 16 residues. The CDR3 nucleotides are TGTGCCAGCAGTGAAAGGGCAGGGGGGAAGAATTCACCCCTCCACTTT. Translation gives CASSERAGGKNSPLHF.

This clone was counted a single time. This chain uses TRBV4-3 with TRBJ2-3, with D perhaps being TRBD1 or TRBD2 (6 bases each). The CDR3 runs 13 residues. Trimming left V 3 bases short and J 11 bases short, with 15 bases between. Germline V gene data show CDR1 as LGHNA and CDR2 as YSLEER. The CDR3 DNA reads as TGCGCCAGCAGCCAGGAGGGGGGCGTGAGGCAGTATTTT. It translates to CASSQEGGVRQYF.

V is TRBV7-6 and J is TRBJ2-2; 7 positions match TRBD1. CDR1 and CDR2 (germline): SGHVS, FNYEAQ. CDR3 length equals 22 residues. The V segment lost 0 bases and the J segment 0 bases; nucleotides outside the gene matches: 19. As DNA, the CDR3 is TGTGCCAGCAGCTTAGCTCGGATGGACAGGATCCCTCACTCCCCGAACACCGGGGAGCTGTTTTTT. Protein: CASSLARMDRIPHSPNTGELFF.

V usage is TRBV4-2 and J usage is TRBJ2-7; D unresolved. This CDR3 is built from 12 residues. CDR1 LGHNA and CDR2 YNFKEQ come from the germline V gene. V lost 0 bases and J lost 5, with 5 bases in between. The CDR3 loop reads CASSQDDNEQYF. CDR3 sequence (DNA): TGTGCCAGCAGCCAAGATGATAACGAGCAGTACTTC.

V and J are TRBV15 and TRBJ2-3; the D call may be TRBD1 or TRBD2 (7 bases each). The ends were cut back, 5 bases at V and 7 bases at J, with 22 bases in the middle. Germline values: CDR1 LNHNV, CDR2 YYDKDF (reference sequence). The CDR3 length is 16 residues. The CDR3 region is CATSVGRGPQFYTQYF. The CDR3 bases are TGTGCCACCAGCGTAGGGAGGGGGCCTCAATTTTATACGCAGTATTTT.

V and J are TRBV27 and TRBJ2-4, with D perhaps matching TRBD2 (5 bases). V was shortened by 4 bases and J by 8 bases, with 12 bases between the two germline ends. CDR3 length equals 13 residues. Germline V gene lookup returns CDR1 MNHEY and CDR2 SMNVEV (reference sequence). CDR3 residues: CASSSIHGDIQYF. DNA of the CDR3: TGTGCCAGCAGTTCAATCCACGGGGACATTCAGTACTTC.

V and J are TRBV19 and TRBJ2-3; possibly TRBD1 or TRBD2 for D (5 bases each). The CDR3 runs 13 residues. Germline values: CDR1 LNHDA, CDR2 SQIVND (reference sequence). Between the trimmed V and J ends, which lost 6 bases and 1 base, there was a span of 8 bases. CDR3 in amino acids: CASSRGGTDTQYF. The CDR3 bases are TGTGCCAGTAGCAGAGGGGGCACAGATACGCAGTATTTT. The full variable domain, with the rest looked up from reference TRBV19 and TRBJ2-3, is DGGITQSPKYLFRKEGQNVTLSCEQNLNHDAMYWYRQDPGQGLRLIYYSQIVNDFQKGDIAEGYSVSREKKESFPLTVTSAQKNPTAFYLCASSRGGTDTQYFGPGTRLTVL.

This clone has a single count. The gene calls are TRBV5-1 and TRBJ2-3, with D unresolved. The V and J ends lost 0 bases and 0 bases respectively, with 8 bases between them. Germline lookup yields CDR1 SGHRS and CDR2 YFSETQ. The CDR3 sequence is 15 residues long. CDR3 in amino acids: CASSLVDRSTDTQYF. In DNA, the CDR3 is TGCGCCAGCAGCTTGGTTGACCGTAGCACAGATACGCAGTATTTT.

This chain joins TRBV13 and TRBJ2-3; possibly TRBD2 for D (7 bases). Looked up from germline, CDR1 is PRHDT and CDR2 is FYEKMQ (reference sequence). V shed 5 bases and J shed 3 bases, with 15 bases lying between them. The CDR3 has 15 amino acids. The CDR3 DNA reads TGTGCCAGCAGCCCCGGTGGGAGGGGGACAGATACGCAGTATTTT. Encoded protein: CASSPGGRGTDTQYF.

The CDR3: CASSGQSYGYTF. The DNA for the CDR3 is TGTGCCAGTAGTGGACAGTCCTATGGCTACACCTTC. V and J are TRBV19 and TRBJ1-2; TRBD1 is a possible D gene (6 bases). The V end lost 5 bases, the J end lost 4 bases, and 8 bases lay between the germline ends. This CDR3 has 12 amino acids. Germline-derived CDR1 and CDR2 are LNHDA and SQIVND (reference sequence). The full variable domain, completed using reference TRBV19 and TRBJ1-2, is DGGITQSPKYLFRKEGQNVTLSCEQNLNHDAMYWYRQDPGQGLRLIYYSQIVNDFQKGDIAEGYSVSREKKESFPLTVTSAQKNPTAFYLCASSGQSYGYTFGSGTRLTVV.

The chain has TRBV4-3 and TRBJ2-7; 8 nucleotides line up with TRBD2. J was trimmed by 0 bases and V by 3 bases; bases with no gene match: 13. The CDR3 extends over 18 amino acids. Germline values: CDR1 LGHNA, CDR2 YSLEER. The CDR3 reads CASSQAAPASGYSYEQYF. Here the CDR3 DNA reads TGCGCCAGCAGCCAGGCCGCTCCGGCTAGCGGGTACTCCTACGAGCAGTACTTC.

The chain employs TRBV2 and TRBJ1-1, with 8 bases matching TRBD1. Germline lookup yields CDR1 SNHLY and CDR2 FYNNEI. V trimming: 8 bases; J trimming: 1 base; junction bases outside the gene matches: 3. CDR3 length equals 13 residues. The CDR3: CASGQGPNTEAFF. As DNA, the CDR3 is TGTGCCAGCGGACAGGGTCCGAACACTGAAGCTTTCTTT.

The V and J genes are TRBV4-1 and TRBJ2-1; 12 bases agree with TRBD2. Germline trimming cut 7 bases from V and 7 bases from J; bases unmatched to any gene: 11. Germline V lookup: CDR1 MGHRA, CDR2 YSYEKL. There are 16 residues in the CDR3. The CDR3 DNA reads TGCGCCAGCAAGAGACCCGGGACTAGCGGGTTTAATGAGCAGTTCTTC. Its translation is CASKRPGTSGFNEQFF.

The rearrangement uses TRBV11-2 and TRBJ1-1; D is uncertain. Trimming took off 6 bases at V and 6 bases at J, with 14 bases between the two ends. Germline CDR1 is SGHAT and CDR2 is FQNNGV. This CDR3 region has 13 residues. The CDR3 spells CASRSGKAAEAFF. In DNA, the CDR3 is TGTGCCAGCAGGTCCGGTAAGGCGGCTGAAGCTTTCTTT.

V gene TRBV27 combines with J gene TRBJ2-7; 7 bases line up with TRBD1. Germline-derived CDR1 and CDR2 are MNHEY and SMNVEV (reference sequence). V gave up 4 bases and J gave up 1 base; unmatched junction bases: 4. This CDR3 spans 14 amino acids. The CDR3 here is CASSYGTVSYEQYF. CDR3 coding DNA: TGTGCCAGCAGTTACGGGACAGTGTCCTACGAGCAGTACTTC.

The chain recombines TRBV25-1 with TRBJ2-1; 10 positions match TRBD1. CDR1 is MGHDK and CDR2 is SYGVNS in the germline V gene. The CDR3 contains 15 residues. The ends lost 3 bases at V and 9 bases at J; junction bases unmatched: 8. DNA of the CDR3: TGTGCCAGCAGTGAGACTGACAGGGGGCAGGGTGAGCAGTTCTTC. Its protein is CASSETDRGQGEQFF.

A word on this clone: The same CDR3 also results from other DNA sequences found in this sample. The chain is built from TRBV5-6 and TRBJ2-2; TRBD2 might be the D (6 bases). The CDR3 is 17 residues long. Trimming removed 2 bases from V and 1 base from J, with 15 bases in between. CDR1 SGHDT and CDR2 YYEEEE come from the germline V gene. The CDR3 DNA follows: TGTGCCAGCAGCTTTATGGGGGTTAGCGGGAACACCGGGGAGCTGTTTTTT. Translated: CASSFMGVSGNTGELFF.

The chain employs TRBV9 and TRBJ2-6; no firm D call. The CDR3 consists of 16 residues. Germline V CDR1 and CDR2: SGDLS, YYNGEE. V was shortened by 2 bases and J by 0 bases, with 9 bases between the two germline ends. CDR3 in amino acids: CASSVGRTSGANVLTF. In DNA, the CDR3 is TGTGCCAGCAGCGTCGGACGGACCTCTGGGGCCAACGTCCTGACTTTC.